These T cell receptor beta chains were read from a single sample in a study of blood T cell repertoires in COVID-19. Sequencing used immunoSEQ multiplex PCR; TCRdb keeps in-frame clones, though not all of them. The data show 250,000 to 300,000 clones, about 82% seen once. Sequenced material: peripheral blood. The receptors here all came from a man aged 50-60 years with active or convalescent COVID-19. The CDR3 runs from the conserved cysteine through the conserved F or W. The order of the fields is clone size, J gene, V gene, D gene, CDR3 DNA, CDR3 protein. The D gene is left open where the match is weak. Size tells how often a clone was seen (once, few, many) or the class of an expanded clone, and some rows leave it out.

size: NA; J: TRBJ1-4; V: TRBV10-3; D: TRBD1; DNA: TGTGCCATCAGTGAGCCCCAGGGGGGTGATGAAAAACTGTTTTTT; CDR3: CAISEPQGGDEKLFF
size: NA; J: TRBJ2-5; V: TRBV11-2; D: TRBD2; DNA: TGTGCCAGCAGCGGCCGGGGAGCGGGAAAAGAGACCCAGTACTTC; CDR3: CASSGRGAGKETQYF
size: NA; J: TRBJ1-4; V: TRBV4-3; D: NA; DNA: TGCGCCAGCAGCCCGACAGCCCGGAATGAAAAACTGTTTTTT; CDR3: CASSPTARNEKLFF
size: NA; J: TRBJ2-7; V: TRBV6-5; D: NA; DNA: TGTGCCAGCAGTTGGGGGAGGGGGTCCTACGAGCAGTACTTC; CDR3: CASSWGRGSYEQYF
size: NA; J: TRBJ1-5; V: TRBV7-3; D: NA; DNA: TGTGCCAGCAGCTTAAGCTACAATCAGCCCCAGCATTTT; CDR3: CASSLSYNQPQHF
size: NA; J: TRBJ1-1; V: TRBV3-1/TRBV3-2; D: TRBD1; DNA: TGTGCCAGCAGCCAAGAAGACAGGGCAAACACTGAAGCTTTCTTT; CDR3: CASSQEDRANTEAFF
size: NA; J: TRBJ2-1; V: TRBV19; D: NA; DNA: TGTGCCAGTAGTATCGGGGATAGCTCCTACAATGAGCAGTTCTTC; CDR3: CASSIGDSSYNEQFF
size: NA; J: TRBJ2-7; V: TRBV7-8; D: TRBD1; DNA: TGTGCCAGCAAGGAAGGGACAGGGAATTACGAGCAGTACTTC; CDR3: CASKEGTGNYEQYF
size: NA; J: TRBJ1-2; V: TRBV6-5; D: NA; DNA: TGTGCCAGCAGGCTGACAGGCGACTATGGCTACACCTTC; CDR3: CASRLTGDYGYTF
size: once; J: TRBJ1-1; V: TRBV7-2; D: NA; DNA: TGTGCCAGCAGCTTAGCGATGGAGGCCACTGAAGCTTTCTTT; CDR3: CASSLAMEATEAFF
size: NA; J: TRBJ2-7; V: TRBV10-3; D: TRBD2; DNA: TGTGCCATCAGTGAGTCTTCGGGAGGGCGCGAGCAGTACTTC; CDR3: CAISESSGGREQYF
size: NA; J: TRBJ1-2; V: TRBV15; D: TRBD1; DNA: TGTGCCACCAGCAGGGACAGGGCCTATGGCTACACCTTC; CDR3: CATSRDRAYGYTF
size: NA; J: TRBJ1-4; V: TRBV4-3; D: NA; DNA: TGCGCCAGCAGCCAAGAGCCTAGCCCTCGGTTCGGACTGTTTTTT; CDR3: CASSQEPSPRFGLFF
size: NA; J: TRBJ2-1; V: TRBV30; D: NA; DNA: TGTGCCTGGAGTCCCCACCTAGGCGGCGAGCAGTTCTTC; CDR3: CAWSPHLGGEQFF
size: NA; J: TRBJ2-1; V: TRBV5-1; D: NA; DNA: TGCGCCAGCAGCTTAGCTCTCGCGGTCGGCAATGAGCAGTTCTTC; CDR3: CASSLALAVGNEQFF
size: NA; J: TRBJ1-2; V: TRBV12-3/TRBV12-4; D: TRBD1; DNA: TGTGCCAGCAGCCTCGACAGGGGATGGGGCTACACCTTC; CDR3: CASSLDRGWGYTF
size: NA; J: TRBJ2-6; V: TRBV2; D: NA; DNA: TGTGCCAGCATGTCCGACAGACGAACCTCTGGGGCCAACGTCCTGACTTTC; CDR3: CASMSDRRTSGANVLTF
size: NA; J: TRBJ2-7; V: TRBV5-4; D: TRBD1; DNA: TGTGCCAGCAGCAGTCAGGGACAGAAAGTCTACGAGCAGTACTTC; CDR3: CASSSQGQKVYEQYF
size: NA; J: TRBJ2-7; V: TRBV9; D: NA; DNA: TGTGCCAGCAGCGTCGGGACTGGGGACTACGAGCAGTACTTC; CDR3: CASSVGTGDYEQYF
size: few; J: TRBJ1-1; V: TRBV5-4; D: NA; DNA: TGTGCCAGCAGCCCGATTGCACGTTCGGGCACTGAAGCTTTCTTT; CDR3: CASSPIARSGTEAFF
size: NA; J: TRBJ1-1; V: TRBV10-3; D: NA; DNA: TGTGCCATCTTAAGGGGGATGAACACTGAAGCTTTCTTT; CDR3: CAILRGMNTEAFF
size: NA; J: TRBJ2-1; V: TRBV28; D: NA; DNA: TGTGCCAGCGTCACAGTGTCTGAGCAGTTCTTC; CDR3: CASVTVSEQFF
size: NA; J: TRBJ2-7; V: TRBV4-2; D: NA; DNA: TGTGCCAGCGGCGGGGACTTTGGGTACGAGCAGTACTTC; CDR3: CASGGDFGYEQYF
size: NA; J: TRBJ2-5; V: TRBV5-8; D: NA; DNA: TGTGCCAGCAGCTTTCTCTCCGGGCAAGAGACCCAGTACTTC; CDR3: CASSFLSGQETQYF
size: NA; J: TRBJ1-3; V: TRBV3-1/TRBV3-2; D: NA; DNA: TGTGCCAGCAGCCAATTAGGGGGGGCTGGAAACACCATATATTTT; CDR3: CASSQLGGAGNTIYF
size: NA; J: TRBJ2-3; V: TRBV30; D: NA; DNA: TGTGCCTGGAGTTTCCTAGGAGGATCAGCAGATACGCAGTATTTT; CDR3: CAWSFLGGSADTQYF
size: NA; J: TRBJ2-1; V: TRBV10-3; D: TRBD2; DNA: TGTGCCATCAGTGGGACTAGCGGGAGTATCGGTGAGCAGTTCTTC; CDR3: CAISGTSGSIGEQFF
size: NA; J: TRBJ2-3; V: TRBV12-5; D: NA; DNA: TGTGCTAGTGGTGGGCCCGGGACTCCTCTCGCAATGGATACGCAGTATTTT; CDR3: CASGGPGTPLAMDTQYF
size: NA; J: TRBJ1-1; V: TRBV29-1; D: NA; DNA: TGCAGCGTCGGAAGGGGCAGTGACACTGAAGCTTTCTTT; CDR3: CSVGRGSDTEAFF